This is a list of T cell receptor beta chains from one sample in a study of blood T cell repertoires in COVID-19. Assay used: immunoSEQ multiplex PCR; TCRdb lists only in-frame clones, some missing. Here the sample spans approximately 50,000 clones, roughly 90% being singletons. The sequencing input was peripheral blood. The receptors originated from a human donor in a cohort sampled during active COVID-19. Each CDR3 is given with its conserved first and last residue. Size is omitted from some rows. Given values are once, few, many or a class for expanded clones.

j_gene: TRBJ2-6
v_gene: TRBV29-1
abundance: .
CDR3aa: CSVEVWESGANVLTF

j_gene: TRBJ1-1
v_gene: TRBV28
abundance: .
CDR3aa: CASSLSARVEAFF

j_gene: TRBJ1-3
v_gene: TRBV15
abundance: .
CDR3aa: CATSSGTVGNTIYF

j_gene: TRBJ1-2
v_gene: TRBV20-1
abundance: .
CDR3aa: CSAPEGYGYTF

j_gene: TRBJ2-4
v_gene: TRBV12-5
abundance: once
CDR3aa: CASGSQRLAGVAKNIQYF

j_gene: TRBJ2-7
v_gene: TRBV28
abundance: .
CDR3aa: CASRPPAGIYEQYF

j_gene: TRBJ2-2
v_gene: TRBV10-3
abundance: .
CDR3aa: CAISEADSTGELFF

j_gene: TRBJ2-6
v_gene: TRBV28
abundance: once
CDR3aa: CASSLVDGTGISGANVLTF

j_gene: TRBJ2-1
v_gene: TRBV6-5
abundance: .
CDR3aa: CASRRGLAGNNEQFF

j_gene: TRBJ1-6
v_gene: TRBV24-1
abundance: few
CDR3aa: CATSVGQSSYNSPLHF

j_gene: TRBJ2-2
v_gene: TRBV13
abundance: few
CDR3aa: CASSSTGDTGELFF

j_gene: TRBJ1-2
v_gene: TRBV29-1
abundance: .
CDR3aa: CSVRGPDGYTF

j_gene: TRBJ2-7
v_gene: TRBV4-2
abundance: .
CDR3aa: CASSQVGGDDEQYF

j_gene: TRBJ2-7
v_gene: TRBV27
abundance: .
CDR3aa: CASSSPGGSGNEQYF

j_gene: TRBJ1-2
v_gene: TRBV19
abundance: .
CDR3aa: CASVPGQGGGYGYTF

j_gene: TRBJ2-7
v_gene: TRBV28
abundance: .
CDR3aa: CASSGGSTVSYEQYF

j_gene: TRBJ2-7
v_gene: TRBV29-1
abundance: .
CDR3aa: CSVEEGQGVYEQYF

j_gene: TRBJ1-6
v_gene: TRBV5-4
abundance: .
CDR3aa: CASSDRQGDSPLHF

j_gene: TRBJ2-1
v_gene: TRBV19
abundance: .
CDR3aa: CASSIFLGGYNEQFF

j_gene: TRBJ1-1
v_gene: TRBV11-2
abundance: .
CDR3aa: CASSVSNTEAFF

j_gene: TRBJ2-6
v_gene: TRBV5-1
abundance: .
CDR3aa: CASSLLVSSSGANVLTF

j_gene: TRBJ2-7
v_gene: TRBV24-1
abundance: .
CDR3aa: CATSGAGGSGEQYF

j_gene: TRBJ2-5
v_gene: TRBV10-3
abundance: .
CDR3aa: CATRGTAETQYF

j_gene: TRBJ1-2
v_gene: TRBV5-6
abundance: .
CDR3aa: CASSLGAIASNYGYTF

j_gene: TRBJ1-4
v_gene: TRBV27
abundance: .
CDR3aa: CASSPDRSNEKLFF

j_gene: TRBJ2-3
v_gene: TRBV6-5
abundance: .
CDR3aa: CASSLAGPQDTQYF

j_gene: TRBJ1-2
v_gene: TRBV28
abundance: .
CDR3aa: CASTLGGGGANYGYTF

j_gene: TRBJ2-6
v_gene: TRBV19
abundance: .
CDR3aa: CASSITGQQISGANVLTF

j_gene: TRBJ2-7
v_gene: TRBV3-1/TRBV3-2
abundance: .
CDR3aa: CASSQGRGYEQYF

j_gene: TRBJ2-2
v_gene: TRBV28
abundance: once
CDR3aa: CASRDSDTGELFF

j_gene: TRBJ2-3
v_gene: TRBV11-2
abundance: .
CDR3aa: CASSAGPAAPTQYF

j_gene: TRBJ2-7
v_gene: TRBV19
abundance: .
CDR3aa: CASSPLLAGEYEQYF

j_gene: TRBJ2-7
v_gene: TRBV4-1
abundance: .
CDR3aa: CASSPPRAYEQYF

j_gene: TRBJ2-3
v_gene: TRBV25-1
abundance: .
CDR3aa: CASSDRWTSGTTDTQYF

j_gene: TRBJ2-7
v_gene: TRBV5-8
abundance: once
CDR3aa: CASSLQAGEYEQYF

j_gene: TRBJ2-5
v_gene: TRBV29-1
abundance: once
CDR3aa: CSAAGLAGAETQYF

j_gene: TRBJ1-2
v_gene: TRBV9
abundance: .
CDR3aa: CASSVEGLNYGYTF

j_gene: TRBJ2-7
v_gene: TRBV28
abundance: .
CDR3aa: CASRTGLAGVYEQYF

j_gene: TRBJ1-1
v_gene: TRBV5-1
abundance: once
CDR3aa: CASSLLTGVDTEAFF

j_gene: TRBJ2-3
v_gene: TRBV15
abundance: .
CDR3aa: CATSSAGGTDTQYF

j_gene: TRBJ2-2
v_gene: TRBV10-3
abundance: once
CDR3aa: CAIRRGTANTGELFF

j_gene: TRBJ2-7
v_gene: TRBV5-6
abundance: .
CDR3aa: CASSREDEQYF

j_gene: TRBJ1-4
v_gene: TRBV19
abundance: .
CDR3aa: CASSNPRQGLDEKLFF

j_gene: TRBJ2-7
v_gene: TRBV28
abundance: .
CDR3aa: CASSPDGSYEQYF

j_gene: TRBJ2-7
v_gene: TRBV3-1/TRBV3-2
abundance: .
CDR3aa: CASSPYGGGRGGEQYF

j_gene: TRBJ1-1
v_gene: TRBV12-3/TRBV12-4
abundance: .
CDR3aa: CASSRDSEAFF

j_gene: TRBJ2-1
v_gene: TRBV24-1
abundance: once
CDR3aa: CATSDAAAGASYNEQFF

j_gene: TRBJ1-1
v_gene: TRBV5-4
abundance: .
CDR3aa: CASSARTGTGQGTEAFF

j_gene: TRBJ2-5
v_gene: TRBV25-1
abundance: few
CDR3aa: CASNVGVQETQYF